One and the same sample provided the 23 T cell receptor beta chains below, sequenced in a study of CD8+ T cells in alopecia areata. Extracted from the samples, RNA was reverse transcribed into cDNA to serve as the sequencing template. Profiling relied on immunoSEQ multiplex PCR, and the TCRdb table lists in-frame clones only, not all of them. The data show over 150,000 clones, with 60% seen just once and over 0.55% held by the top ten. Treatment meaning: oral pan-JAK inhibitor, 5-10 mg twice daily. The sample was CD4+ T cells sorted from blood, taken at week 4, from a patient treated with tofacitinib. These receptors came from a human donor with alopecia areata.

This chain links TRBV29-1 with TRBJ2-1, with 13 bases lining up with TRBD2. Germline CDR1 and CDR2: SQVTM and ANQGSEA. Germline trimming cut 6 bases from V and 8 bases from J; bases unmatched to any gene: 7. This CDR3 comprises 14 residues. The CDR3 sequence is CSVRTSGRFDEQFF. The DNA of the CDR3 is TGCAGCGTCCGGACTAGCGGGAGATTCGATGAGCAGTTCTTC.

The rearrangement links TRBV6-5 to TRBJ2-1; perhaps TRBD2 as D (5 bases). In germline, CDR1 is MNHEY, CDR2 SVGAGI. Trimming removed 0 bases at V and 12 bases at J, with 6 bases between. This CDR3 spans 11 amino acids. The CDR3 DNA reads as TGTGCCAGCAGTTACTCAGGGAGGCAGTTCTTC. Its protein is CASSYSGRQFF.

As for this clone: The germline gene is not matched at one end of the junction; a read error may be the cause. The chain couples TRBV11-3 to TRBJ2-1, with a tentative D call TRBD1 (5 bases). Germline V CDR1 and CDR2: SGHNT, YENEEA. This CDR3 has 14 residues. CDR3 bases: TGTGCCAGCAGCCTAGACAGTTACTACAATGAGCAGTTCTTC. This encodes CASSLDSYYNEQFF.

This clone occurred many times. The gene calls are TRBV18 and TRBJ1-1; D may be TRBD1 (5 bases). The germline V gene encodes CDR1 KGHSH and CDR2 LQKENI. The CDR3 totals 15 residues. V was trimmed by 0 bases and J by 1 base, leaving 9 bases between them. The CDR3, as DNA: TGTGCCAGCTCACCACCGCCGGGGACGAACACTGAAGCTTTCTTT. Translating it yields CASSPPPGTNTEAFF.

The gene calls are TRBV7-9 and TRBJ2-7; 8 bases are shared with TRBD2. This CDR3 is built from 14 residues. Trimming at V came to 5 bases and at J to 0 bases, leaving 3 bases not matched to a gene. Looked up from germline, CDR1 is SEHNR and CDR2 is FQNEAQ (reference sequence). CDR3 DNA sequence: TGTGCCAGCAGCCCTAGCGGGTTCTCCTACGAGCAGTACTTC. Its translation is CASSPSGFSYEQYF.

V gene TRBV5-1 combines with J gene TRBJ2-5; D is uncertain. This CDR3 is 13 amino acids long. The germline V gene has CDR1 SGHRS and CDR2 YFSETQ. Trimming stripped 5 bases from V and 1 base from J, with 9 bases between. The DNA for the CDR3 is TGCGCCAGCAGGGTTTTGTTCCAAGAGACCCAGTACTTC. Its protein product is CASRVLFQETQYF.

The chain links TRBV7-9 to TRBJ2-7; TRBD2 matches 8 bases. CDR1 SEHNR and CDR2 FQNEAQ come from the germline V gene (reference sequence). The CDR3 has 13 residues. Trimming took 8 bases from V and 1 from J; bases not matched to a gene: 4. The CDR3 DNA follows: TGTGCCAGCTATAGCGGGGTTTCCTACGAGCAGTACTTC. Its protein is CASYSGVSYEQYF. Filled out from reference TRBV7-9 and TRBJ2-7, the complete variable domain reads DTGVSQNPRHKITKRGQNVTFRCDPISEHNRLYWYRQTLGQGPEFLTYFQNEAQLEKSRLLSDRFSAERPKGSFSTLEIQRTEQGDSAMYLCASYSGVSYEQYFGPGTRLTVT.

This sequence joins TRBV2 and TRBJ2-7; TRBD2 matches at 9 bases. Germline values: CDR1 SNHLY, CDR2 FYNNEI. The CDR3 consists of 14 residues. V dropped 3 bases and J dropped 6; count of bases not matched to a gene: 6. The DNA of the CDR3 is TGTGCCAGCAGTGAGTGGCTAGCGGGAAGCGAGCAGTACTTC. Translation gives CASSEWLAGSEQYF.

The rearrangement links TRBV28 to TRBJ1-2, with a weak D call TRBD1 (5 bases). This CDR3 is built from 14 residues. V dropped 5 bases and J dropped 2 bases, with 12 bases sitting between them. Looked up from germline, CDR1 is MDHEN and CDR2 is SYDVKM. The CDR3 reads CASSLSGGNYGYTF. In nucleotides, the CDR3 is TGTGCCAGCAGTCTCTCCGGGGGGAACTATGGCTACACCTTC.

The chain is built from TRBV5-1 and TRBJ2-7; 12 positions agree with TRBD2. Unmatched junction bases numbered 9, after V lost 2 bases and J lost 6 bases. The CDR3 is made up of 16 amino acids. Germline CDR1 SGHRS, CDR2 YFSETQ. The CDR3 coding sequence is TGCGCCAGCAGCTTCCTAGCGGGAGGGCCGGGACGCGAGCAGTACTTC. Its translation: CASSFLAGGPGREQYF.

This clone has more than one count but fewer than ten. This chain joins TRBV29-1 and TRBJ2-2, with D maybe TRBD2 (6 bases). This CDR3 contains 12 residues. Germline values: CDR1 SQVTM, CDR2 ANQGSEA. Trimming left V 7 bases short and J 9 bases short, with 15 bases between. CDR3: CSGGLEGRELFF. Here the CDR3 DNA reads TGCAGCGGGGGACTGGAGGGCAGGGAGCTGTTTTTT.

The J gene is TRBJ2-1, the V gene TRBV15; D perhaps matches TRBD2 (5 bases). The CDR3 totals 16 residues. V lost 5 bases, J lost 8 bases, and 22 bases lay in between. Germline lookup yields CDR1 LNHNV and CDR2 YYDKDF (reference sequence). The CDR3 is CATSVRRRTRSYEQFF. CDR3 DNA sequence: TGTGCCACCAGCGTAAGACGGAGGACCCGATCTTATGAGCAGTTCTTC.

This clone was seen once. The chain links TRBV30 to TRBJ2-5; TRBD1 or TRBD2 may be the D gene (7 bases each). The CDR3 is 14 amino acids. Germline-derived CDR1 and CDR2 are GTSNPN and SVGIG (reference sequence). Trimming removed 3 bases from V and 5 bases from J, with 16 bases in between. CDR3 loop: CAWSPGGGVETQYF. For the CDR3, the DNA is TGTGCCTGGAGCCCAGGGGGAGGGGTGGAGACCCAGTACTTC.

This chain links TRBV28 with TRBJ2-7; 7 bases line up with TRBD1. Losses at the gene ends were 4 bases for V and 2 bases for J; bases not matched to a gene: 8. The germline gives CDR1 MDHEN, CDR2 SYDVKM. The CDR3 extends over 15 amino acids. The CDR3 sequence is CASSSHATGTYEQYF. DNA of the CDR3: TGTGCCAGCAGTTCGCACGCGACAGGGACCTACGAGCAGTACTTC.

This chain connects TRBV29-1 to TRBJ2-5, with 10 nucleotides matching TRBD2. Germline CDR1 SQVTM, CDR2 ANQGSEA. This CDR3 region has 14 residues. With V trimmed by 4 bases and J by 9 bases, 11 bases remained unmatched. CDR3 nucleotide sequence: TGCAGCGTTGCGCTTAGCGGGAGGTCCATGTCCCAGTACTTC. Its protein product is CSVALSGRSMSQYF.

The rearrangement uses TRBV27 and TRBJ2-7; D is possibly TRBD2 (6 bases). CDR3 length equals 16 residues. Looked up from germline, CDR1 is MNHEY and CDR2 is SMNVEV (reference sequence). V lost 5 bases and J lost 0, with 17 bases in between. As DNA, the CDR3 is TGTGCCAGCAGTAAGGGACTGACAGTGAGCTCCTACGAGCAGTACTTC. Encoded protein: CASSKGLTVSSYEQYF.

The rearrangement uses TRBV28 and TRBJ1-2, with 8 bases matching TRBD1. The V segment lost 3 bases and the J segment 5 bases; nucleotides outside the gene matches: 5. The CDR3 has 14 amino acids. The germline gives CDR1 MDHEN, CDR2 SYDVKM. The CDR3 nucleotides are TGTGCCAGCAGTTTTCAGGGGGCGCAGTATGGCTACACCTTC. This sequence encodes CASSFQGAQYGYTF.

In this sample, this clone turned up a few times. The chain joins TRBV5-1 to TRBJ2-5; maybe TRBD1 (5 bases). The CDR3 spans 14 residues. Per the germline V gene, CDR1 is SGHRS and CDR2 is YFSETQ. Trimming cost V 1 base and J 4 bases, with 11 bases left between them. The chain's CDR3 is CASSLTGVTETQYF. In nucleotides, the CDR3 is TGCGCCAGCAGCTTGACAGGCGTCACAGAGACCCAGTACTTC.

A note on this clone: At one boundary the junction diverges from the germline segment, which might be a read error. The DNA for the CDR3 is TGTACCTGGAGTGGAACCAAGTCAGATACGCAGTATTTT. It codes for CTWSGTKSDTQYF. The chain joins TRBV30 to TRBJ2-3; no clear D gene. The CDR3 consists of 13 residues. The V gene's germline CDR1 is GTSNPN and CDR2 SVGIG (reference sequence).

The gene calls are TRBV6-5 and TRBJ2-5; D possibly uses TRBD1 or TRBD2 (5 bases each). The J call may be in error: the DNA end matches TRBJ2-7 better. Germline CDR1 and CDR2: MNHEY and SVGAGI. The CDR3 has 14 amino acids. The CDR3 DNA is TGTGCCAGCACGCCTCATGGGGACCCCTACGAGCAGTACTTC. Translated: CASTPHGDPYEQYF.

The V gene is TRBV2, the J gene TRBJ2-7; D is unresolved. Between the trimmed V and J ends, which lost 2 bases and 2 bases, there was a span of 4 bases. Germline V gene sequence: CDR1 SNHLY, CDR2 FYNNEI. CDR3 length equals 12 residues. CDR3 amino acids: CASSESTYEQYF. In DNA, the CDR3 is TGTGCCAGCAGTGAAAGCACCTACGAGCAGTACTTC.

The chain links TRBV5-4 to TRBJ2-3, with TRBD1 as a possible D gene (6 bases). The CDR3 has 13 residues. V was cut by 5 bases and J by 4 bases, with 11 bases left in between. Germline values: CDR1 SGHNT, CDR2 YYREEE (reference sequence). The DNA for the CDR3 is TGTGCCAGCAGTAAACAGGGCCCAGATACGCAGTATTTT. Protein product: CASSKQGPDTQYF.

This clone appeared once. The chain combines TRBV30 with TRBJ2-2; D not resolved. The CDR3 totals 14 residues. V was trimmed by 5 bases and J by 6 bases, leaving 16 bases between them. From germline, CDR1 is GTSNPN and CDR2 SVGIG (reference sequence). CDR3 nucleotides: TGTGCCTGGCTTGGGTATTCAGGCGCCGGGGAGCTGTTTTTT. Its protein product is CAWLGYSGAGELFF.